This is a list of T cell receptor beta chains from one sample in a study of shared clonotypes between healthy human individuals. Repertoires were generated with immunoSEQ multiplex PCR, while TCRdb's copy carries only in-frame clones and drops some. The data hold around 2.1 million clones, with under 95% observed a single time. The sequencing input was naive CD8+ T cells from PBMCs. The receptors were gathered from a man younger than 30 in good health. Some clones in this sample may be carry-over from other donors' samples. CDR3s include the opening cysteine and the closing phenylalanine or tryptophan. A D gene is named only where the DNA matches it firmly. Clone sizes are given selectively: once, few, many, or a class where the clone is expanded.

D	V	length	J	size	CDR3	DNA
NA	TRBV30	14	TRBJ1-6	NA	CAWSVGGLRSPLHF	TGTGCCTGGAGCGTCGGGGGCCTTAGATCACCCCTCCACTTT
TRBD2	TRBV10-3	17	TRBJ2-7	once	CAIRKKTGTSGSYEQYF	TGTGCCATCCGGAAAAAGACCGGGACTAGCGGTTCCTACGAGCAGTACTTC
TRBD2	TRBV28	15	TRBJ2-1	NA	CASSLFSAGDNEQFF	TGTGCCAGCAGTTTATTCTCAGCGGGGGACAATGAGCAGTTCTTC
TRBD1	TRBV4-1	16	TRBJ2-7	NA	CASSQDFRGLVAEQYF	TGCGCCAGCAGCCAAGATTTTAGGGGGCTTGTTGCCGAGCAGTACTTC
NA	TRBV9	13	TRBJ2-3	once	CASRETGTDTQYF	TGTGCCAGCAGGGAGACAGGCACAGATACGCAGTATTTT
NA	TRBV4-3	14	TRBJ2-7	NA	CASSRGRGEYEQYF	TGCGCCAGCAGCAGAGGAAGGGGAGAGTACGAGCAGTACTTC
NA	TRBV14	16	TRBJ2-6	NA	CASSQRPTSGANVLTF	TGTGCCAGCAGCCAACGACCGACCTCTGGGGCCAACGTCCTGACTTTC
TRBD1	TRBV27	19	TRBJ1-4	NA	CASSPRTMTGLTTNEKLFF	TGTGCCAGCAGTCCCCGAACTATGACAGGGCTTACAACTAATGAAAAACTGTTTTTT
NA	TRBV11-2	13	TRBJ2-5	NA	CATRHPLEETQYF	TGTGCCACCCGACACCCCCTAGAAGAGACCCAGTACTTC
NA	TRBV7-9	13	TRBJ1-1	NA	CASSPGTLTEAFF	TGTGCCAGCAGCCCCGGGACCCTCACTGAAGCTTTCTTT
TRBD2	TRBV9	18	TRBJ2-3	NA	CASSVPGGRAVGTDTQYF	TGTGCCAGCAGCGTCCCGGGCGGGAGGGCCGTAGGTACAGATACGCAGTATTTT
TRBD2	TRBV28	13	TRBJ2-7	NA	CAACSGSCYEQYF	TGTGCCGCTTGTAGCGGGAGTTGTTACGAGCAGTACTTC
NA	TRBV27	14	TRBJ2-7	NA	CASSLFWGPYEQYF	TGTGCCAGCAGTTTATTTTGGGGGCCCTACGAGCAGTACTTC
TRBD2	TRBV2	15	TRBJ2-7	NA	CASSASPSGIYEQYF	TGTGCCAGCAGTGCGTCGCCTAGCGGGATATACGAGCAGTACTTC
TRBD2	TRBV2	19	TRBJ2-3	NA	CASRPLLAGVLGGTDTQYF	TGTGCCAGCCGACCTCTTCTAGCGGGAGTTCTCGGCGGCACAGATACGCAGTATTTT
TRBD1	TRBV7-9	15	TRBJ2-5	NA	CASSSRDRGGETQYF	TGTGCCAGCAGCAGCCGGGACAGGGGGGGAGAGACCCAGTACTTC
NA	TRBV7-6	15	TRBJ2-3	NA	CASSLLSRSTDTQYF	TGTGCCAGCAGCTTACTTTCGCGATCCACAGATACGCAGTATTTT
NA	TRBV6-6	14	TRBJ1-2	NA	CASSGRRTVDGYTF	TGTGCCAGCAGTGGGAGACGGACAGTGGATGGCTACACCTTC
NA	TRBV7-9	19	TRBJ2-2	once	CASSLGVGDALTNTGELFF	TGTGCCAGCAGCTTGGGCGTCGGGGACGCCCTTACGAACACCGGGGAGCTGTTTTTT
NA	TRBV19	17	TRBJ1-5	NA	CASSITSGGLSNQPQHF	TGTGCCAGTAGTATAACCTCCGGGGGTCTGAGCAATCAGCCCCAGCATTTT
TRBD1	TRBV2	16	TRBJ2-7	NA	CASSEAGDRGGYEQYF	TGTGCCAGCAGTGAGGCGGGGGACAGGGGCGGTTACGAGCAGTACTTC
NA	TRBV2	16	TRBJ2-6	once	CASRGWNLSGANVLTF	TGTGCCAGCAGGGGTTGGAACCTCTCTGGGGCCAACGTCCTGACTTTC
NA	TRBV30	14	TRBJ2-7	NA	CAWSVLRVSYEQYF	TGTGCCTGGAGTGTACTAAGGGTCTCCTACGAGCAGTACTTC
TRBD1	TRBV7-3	13	TRBJ2-5	NA	CASSPRTGETQYF	TGTGCCAGCAGCCCGAGGACAGGGGAGACCCAGTACTTC
NA	TRBV9	13	TRBJ2-3	once	CASSPSLPDTQYF	TGTGCCAGCAGCCCATCTCTTCCAGATACGCAGTATTTT
TRBD1	TRBV6-5	14	TRBJ1-3	NA	CASSTGVPGNTIYF	TGTGCCAGCAGTACAGGGGTTCCTGGAAACACCATATATTTT
TRBD1	TRBV11-2	16	TRBJ2-3	NA	CASTQGDTGGTDTQYF	TGTGCCAGCACCCAGGGGGACACAGGGGGCACAGATACGCAGTATTTT
NA	TRBV5-5	11	TRBJ2-1	NA	CASILTSFQFF	TGTGCCAGCATTCTGACTAGTTTTCAGTTCTTC
NA	TRBV20-1	9	TRBJ1-1	NA	CSAGMKAFF	TGCAGTGCTGGGATGAAAGCTTTCTTT
TRBD2	TRBV4-1	15	TRBJ2-7	few	CASSQLAGTPYEQYF	TGCGCCAGCAGCCAACTAGCGGGGACTCCCTACGAGCAGTACTTC
NA	TRBV27	15	TRBJ2-1	once	CASSLGLGAYNEQFF	TGTGCCAGCAGTTTAGGGCTAGGGGCTTACAATGAGCAGTTCTTC